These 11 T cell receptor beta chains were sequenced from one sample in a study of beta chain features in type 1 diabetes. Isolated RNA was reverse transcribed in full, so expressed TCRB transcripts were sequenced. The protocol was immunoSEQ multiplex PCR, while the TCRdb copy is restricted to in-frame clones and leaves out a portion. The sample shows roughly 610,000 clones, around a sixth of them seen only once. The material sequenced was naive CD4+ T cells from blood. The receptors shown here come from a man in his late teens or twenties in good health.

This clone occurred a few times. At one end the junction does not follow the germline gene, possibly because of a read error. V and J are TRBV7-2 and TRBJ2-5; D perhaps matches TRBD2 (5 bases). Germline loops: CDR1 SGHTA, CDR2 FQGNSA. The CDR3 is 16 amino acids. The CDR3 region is CASSQDPGYALETQYF. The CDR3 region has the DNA TGCGCCAGCAGCCAAGATCCGGGGTACGCTTTAGAGACCCAGTACTTC.

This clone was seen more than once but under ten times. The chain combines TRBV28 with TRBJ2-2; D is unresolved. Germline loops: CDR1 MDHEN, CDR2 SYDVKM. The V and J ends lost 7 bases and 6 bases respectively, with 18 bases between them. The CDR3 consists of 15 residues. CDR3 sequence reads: CASNGRLLYAGELFF. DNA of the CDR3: TGTGCCAGCAACGGCCGGCTTTTGTACGCCGGGGAGCTGTTTTTT.

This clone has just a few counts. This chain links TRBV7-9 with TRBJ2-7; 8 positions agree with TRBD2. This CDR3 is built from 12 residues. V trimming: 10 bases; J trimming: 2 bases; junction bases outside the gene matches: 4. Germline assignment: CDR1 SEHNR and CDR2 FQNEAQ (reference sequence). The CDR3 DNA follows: TGTGCCACCGGGGGGGAACCCTACGAGCAGTACTTC. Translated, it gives CATGGEPYEQYF.

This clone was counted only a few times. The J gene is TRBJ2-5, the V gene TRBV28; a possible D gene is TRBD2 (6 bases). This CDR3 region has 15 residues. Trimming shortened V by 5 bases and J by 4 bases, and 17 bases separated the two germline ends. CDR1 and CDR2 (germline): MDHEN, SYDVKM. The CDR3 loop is CASSKTSGGLETQYF. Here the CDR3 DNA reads TGTGCCAGCAGTAAGACATCCGGGGGTTTAGAGACCCAGTACTTC.

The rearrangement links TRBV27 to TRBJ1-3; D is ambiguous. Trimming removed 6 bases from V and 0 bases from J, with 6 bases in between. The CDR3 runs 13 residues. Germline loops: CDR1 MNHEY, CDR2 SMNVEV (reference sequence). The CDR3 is CASRSDSGNTIYF. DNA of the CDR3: TGTGCCAGCAGGTCAGACTCTGGAAACACCATATATTTT.

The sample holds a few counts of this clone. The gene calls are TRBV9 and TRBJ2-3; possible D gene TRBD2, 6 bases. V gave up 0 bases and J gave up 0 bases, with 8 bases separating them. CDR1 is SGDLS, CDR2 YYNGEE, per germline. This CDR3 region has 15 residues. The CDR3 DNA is TGTGCCAGCAGCGTAGTAGCGGCTAGCACAGATACGCAGTATTTT. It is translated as CASSVVAASTDTQYF.

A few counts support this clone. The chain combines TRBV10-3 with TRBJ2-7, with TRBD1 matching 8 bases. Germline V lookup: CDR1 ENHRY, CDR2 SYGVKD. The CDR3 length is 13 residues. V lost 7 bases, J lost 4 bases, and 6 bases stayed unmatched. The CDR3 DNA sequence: TGTGCCATCACCGGGACAGGTAGTTACGAGCAGTACTTC. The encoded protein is CAITGTGSYEQYF.

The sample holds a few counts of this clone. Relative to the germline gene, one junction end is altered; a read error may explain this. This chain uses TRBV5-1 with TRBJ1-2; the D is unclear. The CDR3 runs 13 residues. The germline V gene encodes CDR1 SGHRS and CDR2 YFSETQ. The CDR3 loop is CASSSSLRDPEAF. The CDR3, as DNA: TGCGCCAGCAGCTCCTCCCTCCGGGATCCCGAAGCCTTC.

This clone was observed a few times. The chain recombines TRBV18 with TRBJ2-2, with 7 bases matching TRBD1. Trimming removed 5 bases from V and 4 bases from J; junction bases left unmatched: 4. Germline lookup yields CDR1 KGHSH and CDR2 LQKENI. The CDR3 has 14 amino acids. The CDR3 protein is CASSSNRGTGELFF. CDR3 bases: TGTGCCAGCTCATCGAACAGGGGCACCGGGGAGCTGTTTTTT.

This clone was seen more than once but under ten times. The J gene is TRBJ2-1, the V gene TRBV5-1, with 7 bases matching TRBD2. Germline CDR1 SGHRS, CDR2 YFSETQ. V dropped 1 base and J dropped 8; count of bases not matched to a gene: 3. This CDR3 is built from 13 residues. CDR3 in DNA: TGCGCCAGCAGCTTGCTAGGGAGGGATGAGCAGTTCTTC. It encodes CASSLLGRDEQFF.

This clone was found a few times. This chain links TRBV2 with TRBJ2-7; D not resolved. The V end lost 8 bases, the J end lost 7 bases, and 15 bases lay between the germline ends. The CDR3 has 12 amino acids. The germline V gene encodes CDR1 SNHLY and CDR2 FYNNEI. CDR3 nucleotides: TGTGCCAGCCTGGCCCTTCTGAGGGAGCAGTACTTC. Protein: CASLALLREQYF. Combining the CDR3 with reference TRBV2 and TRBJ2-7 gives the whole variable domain EPEVTQTPSHQVTQMGQEVILRCVPISNHLYFYWYRQILGQKVEFLVSFYNNEISEKSEIFDDQFSVERPDGSNFTLKIRSTKLEDSAMYFCASLALLREQYFGPGTRLTVT.